The clone carrying this T cell receptor (beta chain) appeared once. Its antigen remains unknown. TCRdb keeps only in-frame clones here, not all; method: immunoSEQ multiplex PCR. Of some 78,000 clones in the sample, roughly 91% are singletons; the top ten hold 0.4% to 0.6%. The CDR3 extends over 13 amino acids. The V gene's germline CDR1 is LNHDA and CDR2 SQIVND (reference sequence). V was clipped by 4 bases and J by 0 bases, with 5 bases between them. This sample was included in a study of OX40 agonist ivuxolimab in advanced cancers. Overall study context: At 0.01 to 10 mg/kg, ivuxolimab was administered intravenously to patients every 2 weeks. The dose-escalation cohort had hepatocellular carcinoma, melanoma, renal cell or head and neck cancer.

General study findings and limits: The specificity for antigen of the expanded peripheral T cells was not determined.

The clonotype originates from an adult with an advanced solid tumor such as melanoma, head and neck, liver or kidney cancer. The rearrangement uses TRBV19 and TRBJ2-3, with unresolved D. This sample comprised CD4+ or CD8+ T cells sorted from blood, obtained in a trial of the OX40 agonist ivuxolimab. CDR3 sequence: CASSSQSTDTQYF. CDR3 DNA sequence: TGTGCCAGTAGTAGTCAGAGCACAGATACGCAGTATTTT.